This T cell receptor beta chain was observed in a study of T cell responses to AZD1222 COVID-19 vaccine. The table came from immunoSEQ multiplex PCR; TCRdb's copy has only in-frame clones and leaves some out. The sample shows around 100,000 clones, roughly 84% of them seen only once. The V segment lost 6 bases and the J segment 8 bases; nucleotides outside the gene matches: 17. Per the germline V gene, CDR1 is MDHEN and CDR2 is SYDVKM. The CDR3 spans 17 residues. This clonotype was obtained from an adult in good health. This material consisted of peripheral blood, taken on day 0 of AZD1222 vaccination. The V and J genes are TRBV28 and TRBJ2-1; 9 nucleotides align to TRBD2. CDR3 DNA sequence: TGTGCCAGCAGAACTGGAGGAGCGGGAGGAGGGTCGCATGAGCAGTTCTTC. This encodes CASRTGGAGGGSHEQFF.